This TCR beta chain was found in a study of blood T cells in healthy people across ages. General study results and limits: The study found more naive CD4+ cells and higher diversity in long-lived than aged donors. Estimates drawn from one million T cells were deemed to understate diversity.

About this clonotype: The antigen remains undetermined.

Germline V gene data show CDR1 as SNHLY and CDR2 as FYNNEI. The V gene lost 3 bases and the J gene lost 2 bases, with 11 bases spanning the gap. The CDR3 contains 15 residues. Through a sample-barcoded 5' primer and a J-beta primer mix, a second PCR was run for about 6 to 12 cycles. TCRdb re-called the 5' RACE reads through MiXCR, storing one row per CDR3 protein. The sample shows 850,000 or so distinct CDR3 sequences, less than 35% of them seen only once. This receptor was taken from a woman older than 75 in good health. The source material was blood. The chain recombines TRBV2 with TRBJ2-1; either TRBD1 or TRBD2 may fit D (6 bases each). DNA for the CDR3: TGTGCCAGCAGTGAGGGGGGCTTCCCCTACAATGAGCAGTTCTTC. This codes for CASSEGGFPYNEQFF.